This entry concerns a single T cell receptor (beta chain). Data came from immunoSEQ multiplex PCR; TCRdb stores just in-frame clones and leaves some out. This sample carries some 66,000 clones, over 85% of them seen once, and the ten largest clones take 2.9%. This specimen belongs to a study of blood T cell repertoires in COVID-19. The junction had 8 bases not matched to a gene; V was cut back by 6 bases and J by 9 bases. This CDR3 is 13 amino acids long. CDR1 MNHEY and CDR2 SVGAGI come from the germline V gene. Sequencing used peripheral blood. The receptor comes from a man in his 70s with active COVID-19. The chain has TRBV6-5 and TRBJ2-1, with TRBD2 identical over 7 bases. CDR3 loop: CASSPVWEGEQFF. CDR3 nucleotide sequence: TGTGCCAGCAGCCCCGTCTGGGAGGGTGAGCAGTTCTTC.